This T cell receptor (beta chain) was retrieved from a study of blood T cell repertoires in COVID-19. Study in general: PBMCs, B-cell-depleted T cells, or T cells were the source of the cDNA or gDNA that made up the material.

In the original workflow: Reference gene primer amplification yielded estimated nucleated cell counts. The assay was immunoSEQ multiplex PCR, and TCRdb's table has in-frame clones only and misses some. V and J calls and clone size are those listed in that table; D and trimming were worked out from the DNA. The sample lists 88,000 or so clones, about 88% seen once, with more than 7% in the top ten. Germline loops: CDR1 KGHSH, CDR2 LQKENI. Trimming cost V 10 bases and J 1 base, with 7 bases left between them. The CDR3 runs to 11 residues. The chain couples TRBV18 to TRBJ1-1; D uncertain. The sequencing sample was made of peripheral blood. The source is a man in his sixties with acute or convalescent COVID-19. CDR3 DNA sequence: TGTGCCACCACGAGGAACACTGAAGCTTTCTTT. It encodes CATTRNTEAFF.